This TCR beta chain emerged from a study of regulatory T cells in long-lasting Graves disease. Germline V gene data show CDR1 as SQVTM and CDR2 as ANQGSEA. V lost 3 bases to trimming and J lost 0 bases, with 12 bases between them. This CDR3 has 14 amino acids. Researchers made TCR beta libraries by using iRepertoire HTBI primers and running Arm-PCR on CDR3 regions. One entry per CDR3 protein, called by TCRdb with MiXCR from the multiplex PCR reads. In the table there are roughly 500,000 distinct CDR3 sequences, roughly 13% of which are singletons. This clonotype was recorded at least ten times. Time point meaning: newly diagnosed GD, antithyroid drugs for less than 3 months. Researchers made the TCR library from RNA that was extracted from PBMCs. The data were also submitted as part of a second study, on T cells in Graves' hyperthyroidism and ophthalmopathy.

The chain is built from TRBV29-1 and TRBJ2-7, with D perhaps given as TRBD1 or TRBD2 (5 bases each). Sequencing was performed on peripheral blood mononuclear cells (PBMCs), taken at new diagnosis, from a patient treated with antithyroid drugs. The receptor was derived from a man under 40 with Graves disease. The CDR3 loop is CSVESGDVSYEQYF. The CDR3 region has the DNA TGCAGCGTTGAGAGTGGGGACGTCTCCTACGAGCAGTACTTC.